This TCR beta chain emerged from a study of control samples from healthy donors and cancer patients. There are 15 residues in the CDR3. The germline V gene encodes CDR1 ENHRY and CDR2 SYGVKD. Trimming removed 2 bases from V and 2 bases from J, with 13 bases in between. This table comes from immunoSEQ multiplex PCR, and its TCRdb copy is limited to in-frame clones, with some not included. The sample consists of more than 95,000 clones, more than 80% of them appearing once. Sequencing was done on a sample of blood. The J gene is TRBJ2-7, the V gene TRBV10-3; D is possibly TRBD1 (6 bases). The TCR comes from a man between 18 and 29 years old in good health. CDR3 in DNA: TGTGCCATCAGTGAGGAGGGACAATTTCCCTACGAGCAGTACTTC. Encoded protein: CAISEEGQFPYEQYF.